This entry is about one TCR beta chain. This sample is drawn from a study of blood T cell repertoires in COVID-19. Overall study context: Whether acute or convalescent, the COVID-19 samples came from the United States, Italy and Spain. The cDNA or gDNA used as material had been derived from T cells, B-cell-depleted T cells, or PBMCs.

In the source study's methods: Reference gene primer amplification in the assay estimated nucleated cell counts. Data came from immunoSEQ multiplex PCR; TCRdb stores just in-frame clones and leaves some out. The V and J calls and clone size were taken over from that table, and D and trimming were inferred from the DNA. The sample records fewer than 300,000 clones, over 75% being singletons. The sequencing input was peripheral blood. The receptor comes from a human donor in a cohort sampled during active COVID-19.

CDR3 DNA sequence: TGTGCCAGCAGTTCCCTGGAGGGTGAAGCTTTCTTT. Translating gives CASSSLEGEAFF. The chain combines TRBV6-5 with TRBJ1-1; unclear D gene. Looked up from germline, CDR1 is MNHEY and CDR2 is SVGAGI. The length of the CDR3 is 12 residues. Trimming shortened V by 4 bases and J by 7 bases, and 10 bases separated the two germline ends.